What follows are 10 T cell receptor beta chains derived from one specimen sequenced in a study of blood T cell repertoires in COVID-19. Using immunoSEQ multiplex PCR, the repertoire was profiled, and TCRdb retains in-frame clones only, with some absent. The repertoire holds tens of thousands of clones, roughly 83% seen once, with more than 8.5% in the top ten. Sequenced material: peripheral blood. The receptor source for this set is a man in his fifties or sixties with COVID-19, enrolled during active disease.

V is TRBV7-2 and J is TRBJ2-7; TRBD1 aligns across 7 bases. CDR3 length: 13 residues. J was trimmed by 7 bases and V by 5 bases; bases with no gene match: 8. CDR1 SGHTA and CDR2 FQGNSA come from the germline V gene. CDR3 nucleotide sequence: TGTGCCAGCAGCCAAGTGACAGGGTGGGAGCAGTACTTC. It encodes CASSQVTGWEQYF. The variable domain in full, with the rest retrieved from reference TRBV7-2 and TRBJ2-7, is GAGVSQSPSNKVTEKGKDVELRCDPISGHTALYWYRQSLGQGLEFLIYFQGNSAPDKSGLPSDRFSAERTGGSVSTLTIQRTQQEDSAVYLCASSQVTGWEQYFGPGTRLTVT.

The J gene is TRBJ2-7, the V gene TRBV3-1 (or the pseudogene TRBV3-2); TRBD2 matches at 11 bases. The CDR3 has 14 residues. V lost 5 bases, J lost 7 bases, and 7 bases stayed unmatched. CDR1 and CDR2 from the germline V gene are LGHDT and YNNKEL (reference sequence). The CDR3 DNA sequence: TGTGCCAGCAGCTTTGGGACTAGCGGAGGGGAGCAGTACTTC. Its protein is CASSFGTSGGEQYF.

The chain joins TRBV2 to TRBJ2-1, with TRBD2 identical over 12 bases. Looked up from germline, CDR1 is SNHLY and CDR2 is FYNNEI. With 6 bases clipped from V and 6 bases from J, the junction kept 6 bases outside the gene matches. The CDR3 covers 15 residues. The CDR3 reads CASRRLAGAGNEQFF. In DNA, the CDR3 is TGTGCCAGCAGGCGACTAGCGGGAGCTGGCAATGAGCAGTTCTTC.

The chain couples TRBV7-9 to TRBJ1-3, with unresolved D. The length of the CDR3 is 15 residues. CDR1 and CDR2 from the germline V gene are SEHNR and FQNEAQ (reference sequence). Trimming left V 5 bases short and J 0 bases short, with 11 bases between. The CDR3 here is CASSPRAGSGNTIYF. CDR3 DNA: TGTGCCAGCAGCCCGAGGGCGGGCTCTGGAAACACCATATATTTT.

The chain couples TRBV11-2 to TRBJ1-2; maybe TRBD1 (5 bases). V was shortened by 4 bases and J by 4 bases, with 16 bases between the two germline ends. The germline V gene has CDR1 SGHAT and CDR2 FQNNGV. The CDR3 loop spans 15 amino acids. CDR3 residues: CASSSIGRTTYGYTF. CDR3 DNA: TGTGCCAGCAGCTCAATCGGCAGGACAACCTATGGCTACACCTTC.

The chain recombines TRBV19 with TRBJ2-1; no clear D gene. V was shortened by 6 bases and J by 5 bases, with 5 bases between the two germline ends. The CDR3 spans 11 residues. From germline, CDR1 is LNHDA and CDR2 SQIVND (reference sequence). The CDR3 region has the DNA TGTGCCAGTAGCCTAGACAATGAGCAGTTCTTC. Translating it yields CASSLDNEQFF.

The chain recombines TRBV6-6 with TRBJ2-3, with D maybe TRBD2 (5 bases). The germline V gene has CDR1 MNHNY and CDR2 SVGAGI (reference sequence). The V end was cut by 6 bases, the J end by 2 bases, with 9 bases between. This CDR3 comprises 13 residues. CDR3 sequence (DNA): TGTGCCAGCAGGATACGGGACACAGATACGCAGTATTTT. Protein product: CASRIRDTDTQYF.

The chain joins TRBV4-2 to TRBJ2-3; unclear D gene. Germline V gives CDR1 LGHNA, CDR2 YNFKEQ. The CDR3 loop spans 16 amino acids. Between the trimmed V and J ends, which lost 0 bases and 2 bases, there was a span of 12 bases. The CDR3 is CASSQEPRPSTDTQYF. DNA of the CDR3: TGTGCCAGCAGCCAAGAGCCGAGGCCCTCCACAGATACGCAGTATTTT.

This clone turned up a few times. The V call is TRBV30, the J call TRBJ1-2; D unresolved. Germline CDR1 reads GTSNPN; CDR2 reads SVGIG (reference sequence). Trimming cost V 0 bases and J 6 bases, with 14 bases left between them. CDR3 length equals 14 residues. CDR3 bases: TGTGCCTGGAGTGTAACACTGGGCAGGAATGGCTACACCTTC. This sequence encodes CAWSVTLGRNGYTF.

This sequence joins TRBV5-1 and TRBJ2-3; TRBD1 might be the D (6 bases). The V gene lost 2 bases and the J gene lost 2 bases, with 12 bases spanning the gap. CDR1 is SGHRS, CDR2 YFSETQ, per germline. The CDR3 covers 15 residues. The chain's CDR3 is CASSFGGGSTDTQYF. CDR3 nucleotides: TGCGCCAGCAGCTTTGGTGGGGGCTCCACAGATACGCAGTATTTT.